This is a list of T cell receptor beta chains from one sample in a study of tumor-infiltrating lymphocytes in primary liver carcinoma. TCRdb reanalysed the multiplex PCR reads using MiXCR and keeps one entry per CDR3 protein. Counted here are about 96,000 distinct CDR3 sequences, approximately 68% occurring once; the ten biggest clones make up 27%. Sequenced: tumor-adjacent normal liver tissue. The receptors stem from a man aged 40-49 years with primary liver carcinoma and hepatitis B virus infection. The CDR3 runs from the conserved cysteine through the conserved F or W. The D gene is left open where the match is weak. Expanded clones are given a class, and other clones once, few, many or no size at all.

j_gene,abundance,v_gene,d_gene,len,CDR3nt,CDR3aa
TRBJ2-3,once,TRBV5-1,TRBD1,16,TGCACCAGGACGCCGCTCGGACAGGGCCTCTACGATACGCAGTATTTT,CTRTPLGQGLYDTQYF
TRBJ1-4,.,TRBV25-1,.,15,TGTGCCAGCAAGGGGCGACAGGAGGTTAATGAAAAACTGTTTTTT,CASKGRQEVNEKLFF
TRBJ2-1,medium-sized,TRBV11-2,TRBD2,14,TGTGCCAGCAGCCTAGCGGGCTCCTACAATGAGCAGTTCTTC,CASSLAGSYNEQFF
TRBJ2-3,.,TRBV6-1,.,15,TGTGGCAGCAGTGGGGTCACAGCCCTCACAGATACGCAGTATTTT,CGSSGVTALTDTQYF
TRBJ1-1,many,TRBV29-1,TRBD1,13,TGCAGCGTTAGGGGGCAGGAGAACACTGAAGCTTTCTTT,CSVRGQENTEAFF
TRBJ2-7,.,TRBV11-2,TRBD2,15,TGTACCAGCAGCGCCAGCGGGACTAGGGTCTACGAGCAATACTTC,CTSSASGTRVYEQYF
TRBJ1-2,.,TRBV11-2,.,14,TGTGCCAGCAGCTCCCGGAGGGGAGTAGATAGCTACACCTTC,CASSSRRGVDSYTF
TRBJ2-5,.,TRBV12-3/TRBV12-4,TRBD2,15,TGTGCCAGCAGGGCGGGTGAGCTAGCGGGAGAGACCCAGTACTTC,CASRAGELAGETQYF
TRBJ1-2,.,TRBV7-2,TRBD1,14,TGTGCCAGCAGCTTCTTCGACAGGGCCAGTGGCCACACCTTC,CASSFFDRASGHTF
TRBJ2-1,.,TRBV29-1,.,13,TGCAGCGCGGACCGTGACAGGGAGGATAAGCAGTTCTTC,CSADRDREDKQFF
TRBJ1-1,medium-sized,TRBV11-2,.,12,TGTGCCAGCAGCCACGACACCGTCGAGGCTTTCTTT,CASSHDTVEAFF
TRBJ2-1,medium-sized,TRBV11-3,.,12,TGTGCCAGCAGCTTAGCAACTCAGGAGCAGTTCTTC,CASSLATQEQFF
TRBJ2-1,.,TRBV29-1,.,14,TGCAGCGTGGGCCCGGCGGAGGTAGTGAATGAGCAGTTCTTC,CSVGPAEVVNEQFF
TRBJ2-7,.,TRBV11-2,.,13,TGTGCCAACAGTAGGGAGGACCTTTACGAGCAGTACTTC,CANSREDLYEQYF
TRBJ1-3,.,TRBV4-1,.,17,TGCACGAGCAGCCAAGTCCCAGGGAAGGTTGCTGGAAACACCATATATTTT,CTSSQVPGKVAGNTIYF
TRBJ2-7,.,TRBV29-1,TRBD2,14,TGCGTCGTTGAGGTGGCTAGCGGGAGTTACGAGCAGTACTTC,CVVEVASGSYEQYF
TRBJ2-3,few,TRBV5-6,.,16,TGTGCCAGCAGCTTGGCGGCGGGGATCCCTACAGATACGCAGTATTTT,CASSLAAGIPTDTQYF
TRBJ2-5,.,TRBV11-2,.,14,TGTGCTAGCGAACAAGGACCCCACCAAGAGACCCAGCACTTC,CASEQGPHQETQHF
TRBJ2-7,.,TRBV30,.,12,TGTGCCTGGTCACCCAGGGATTACGAGCGGTACTTC,CAWSPRDYERYF
TRBJ1-5,.,TRBV6-4,.,13,TGTGCCAGCAGTGTACAGGAAAATCAGCCCCTGCATTTT,CASSVQENQPLHF